Reported below is one T cell receptor (beta chain). The antigen remains unidentified. This specimen belongs to a study of post-analysis software for immune sequencing data. The study, taken as a whole, reports: F measure grouped same-batch samples tightly together. Patients showed TRBV5-6, TRBV5-1 and TRBV20-1 among five TRBV segments more frequent than in controls. Those with multiple sclerosis, the patient group, showed significantly lower normalized Chao1 diversity than controls.

Prepared TCR beta cDNA libraries contained unique molecular identifiers. A population of about 0.95 to 10 million T cells gave rise to approximately 500,000 cDNA molecules. From the PCR reads, TCRdb called clonotypes with MiXCR, one entry per CDR3 protein. Of fewer than 600,000 distinct CDR3 sequences in the sample, less than 45% are singletons; the top ten hold around 10%. Trimming pared 0 bases from V and 0 bases from J, leaving 5 bases between. Germline CDR1 LNHNV, CDR2 YYDKDF (reference sequence). The length of the CDR3 is 14 residues. The sample taken for sequencing was blood. The receptor's source is a girl under 18 with multiple sclerosis. The chain joins TRBV15 to TRBJ2-5; D not certain. The CDR3 DNA follows: TGTGCCACCAGCAGAGATAGCAACCAAGAGACCCAGTACTTC. Translation gives CATSRDSNQETQYF.